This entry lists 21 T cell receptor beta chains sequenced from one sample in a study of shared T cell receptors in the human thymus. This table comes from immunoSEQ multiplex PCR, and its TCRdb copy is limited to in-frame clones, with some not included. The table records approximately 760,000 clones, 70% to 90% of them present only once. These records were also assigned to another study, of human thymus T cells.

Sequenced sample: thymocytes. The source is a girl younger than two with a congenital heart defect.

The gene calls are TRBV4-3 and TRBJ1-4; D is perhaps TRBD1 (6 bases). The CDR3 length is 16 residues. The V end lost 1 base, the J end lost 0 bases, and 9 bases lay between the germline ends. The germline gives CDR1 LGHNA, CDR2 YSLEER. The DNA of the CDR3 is TGCGCCAGCAGCCAAGTGAGACAGGCAACTAATGAAAAACTGTTTTTT. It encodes CASSQVRQATNEKLFF.

The CDR3 loop is CATSSFTGTGNSPLHF. The CDR3 DNA follows: TGTGCCACCAGCAGCTTTACCGGGACAGGGAATTCACCCCTCCACTTT. The rearrangement links TRBV15 to TRBJ1-6; TRBD1 aligns across 9 bases. The junction had 7 bases not matched to a gene; V was cut back by 3 bases and J by 7 bases. The CDR3 runs 16 residues. Germline loops: CDR1 LNHNV, CDR2 YYDKDF (reference sequence).

This CDR3 reads CSVEGAGDQGLSGNTIYF. The DNA of the CDR3 is TGCAGCGTTGAAGGGGCGGGGGATCAGGGTCTCTCTGGAAACACCATATATTTT. The rearrangement links TRBV29-1 to TRBJ1-3, with D perhaps matching TRBD1 (5 bases). The V end was cut by 1 base, the J end by 0 bases, with 19 bases between. The CDR3 loop spans 18 amino acids. Germline assignment: CDR1 SQVTM and CDR2 ANQGSEA. Looking up the rest from reference TRBV29-1 and TRBJ1-3 gives the full variable domain: SAVISQKPSRDICQRGTSLTIQCQVDSQVTMMFWYRQQPGQSLTLIATANQGSEATYESGFVIDKFPISRPNLTFSTLTVSNMSPEDSSIYLCSVEGAGDQGLSGNTIYFGEGSWLTVV.

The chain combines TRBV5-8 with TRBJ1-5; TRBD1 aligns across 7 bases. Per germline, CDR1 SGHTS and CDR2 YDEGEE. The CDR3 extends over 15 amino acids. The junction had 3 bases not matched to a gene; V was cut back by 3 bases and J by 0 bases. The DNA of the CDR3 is TGTGCCAGCAGCTGGGGACAGAATAGCAATCAGCCCCAGCATTTT. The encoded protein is CASSWGQNSNQPQHF.

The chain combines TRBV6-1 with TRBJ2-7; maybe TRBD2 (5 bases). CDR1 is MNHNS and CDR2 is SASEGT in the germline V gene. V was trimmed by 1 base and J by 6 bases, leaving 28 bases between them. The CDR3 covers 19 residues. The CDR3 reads CASSEVDREIRPPVGEQYF. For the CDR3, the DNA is TGTGCCAGCAGTGAAGTGGACCGGGAAATAAGACCGCCCGTCGGCGAGCAGTACTTC.

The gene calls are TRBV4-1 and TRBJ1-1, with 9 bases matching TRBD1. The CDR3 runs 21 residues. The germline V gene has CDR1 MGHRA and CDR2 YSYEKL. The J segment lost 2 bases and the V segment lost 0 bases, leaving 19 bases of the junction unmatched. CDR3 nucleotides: TGCGCCAGCAGCCAAGATTCGGGGGACAGGGAGACGGGGACATGCAACACTGAAGCTTTCTTT. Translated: CASSQDSGDRETGTCNTEAFF.

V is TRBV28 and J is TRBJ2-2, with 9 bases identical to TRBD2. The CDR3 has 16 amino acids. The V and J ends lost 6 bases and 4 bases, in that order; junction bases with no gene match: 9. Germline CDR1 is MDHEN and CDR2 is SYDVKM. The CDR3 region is CASSSSGGHATGELFF. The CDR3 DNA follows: TGTGCCAGCAGCTCAAGCGGGGGGCACGCCACCGGGGAGCTGTTTTTT.

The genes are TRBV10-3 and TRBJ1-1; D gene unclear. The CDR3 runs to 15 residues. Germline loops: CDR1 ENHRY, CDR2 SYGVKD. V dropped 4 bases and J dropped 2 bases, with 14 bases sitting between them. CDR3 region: CAISGDFTPNTEAFF. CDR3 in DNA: TGTGCCATCAGTGGAGACTTCACACCAAACACTGAAGCTTTCTTT.

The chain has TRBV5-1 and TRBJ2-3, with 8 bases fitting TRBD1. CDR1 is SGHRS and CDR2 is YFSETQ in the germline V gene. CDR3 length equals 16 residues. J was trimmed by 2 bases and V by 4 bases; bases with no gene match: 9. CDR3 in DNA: TGCGCCAGCAGCACCCAACAGGGGGAAGACACAGATACGCAGTATTTT. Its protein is CASSTQQGEDTDTQYF.

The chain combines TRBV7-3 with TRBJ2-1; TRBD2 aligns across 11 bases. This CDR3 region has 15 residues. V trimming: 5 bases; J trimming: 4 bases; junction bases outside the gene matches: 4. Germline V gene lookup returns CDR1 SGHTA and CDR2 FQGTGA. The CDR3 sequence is CASSLSGGAYNEQFF. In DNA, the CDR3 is TGTGCCAGCAGCCTTAGCGGGGGGGCTTACAATGAGCAGTTCTTC.

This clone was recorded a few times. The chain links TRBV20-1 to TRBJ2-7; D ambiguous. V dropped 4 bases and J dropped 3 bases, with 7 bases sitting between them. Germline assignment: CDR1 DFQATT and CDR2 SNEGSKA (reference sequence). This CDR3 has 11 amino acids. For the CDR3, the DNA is TGCAGTGCTACCCTCCGCTACGAGCAGTACTTC. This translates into CSATLRYEQYF.

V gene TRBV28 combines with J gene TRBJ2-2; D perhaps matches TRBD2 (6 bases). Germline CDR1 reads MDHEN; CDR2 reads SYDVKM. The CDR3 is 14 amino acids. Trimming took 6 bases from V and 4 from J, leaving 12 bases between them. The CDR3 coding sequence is TGTGCCAGCAGCCCGGAGGGTCGCACCGGGGAGCTGTTTTTT. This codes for CASSPEGRTGELFF. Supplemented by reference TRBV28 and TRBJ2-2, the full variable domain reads DVKVTQSSRYLVKRTGEKVFLECVQDMDHENMFWYRQDPGLGLRLIYFSYDVKMKEKGDIPEGYSVSREKKERFSLILESASTNQTSMYLCASSPEGRTGELFFGEGSRLTVL.

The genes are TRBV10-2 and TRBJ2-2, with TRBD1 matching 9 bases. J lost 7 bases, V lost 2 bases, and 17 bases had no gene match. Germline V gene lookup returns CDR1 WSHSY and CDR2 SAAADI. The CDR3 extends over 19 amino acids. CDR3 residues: CASSERSRRTGGRNGELFF. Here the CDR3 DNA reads TGCGCCAGCAGTGAGCGCAGCAGACGAACAGGGGGCAGGAACGGGGAGCTGTTTTTT.

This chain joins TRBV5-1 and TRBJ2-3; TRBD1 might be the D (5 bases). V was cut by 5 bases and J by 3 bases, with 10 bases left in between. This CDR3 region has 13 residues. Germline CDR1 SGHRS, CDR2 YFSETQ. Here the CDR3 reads CASRKQVTDTQYF. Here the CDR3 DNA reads TGCGCCAGCAGGAAACAGGTGACAGATACGCAGTATTTT.

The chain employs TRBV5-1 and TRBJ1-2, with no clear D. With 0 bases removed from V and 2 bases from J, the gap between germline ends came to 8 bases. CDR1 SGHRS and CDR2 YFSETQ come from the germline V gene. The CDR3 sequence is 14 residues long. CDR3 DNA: TGCGCCAGCAGCTTGGGGGAGTCCAACTATGGCTACACCTTC. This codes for CASSLGESNYGYTF. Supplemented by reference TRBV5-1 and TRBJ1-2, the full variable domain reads KAGVTQTPRYLIKTRGQQVTLSCSPISGHRSVSWYQQTPGQGLQFLFEYFSETQRNKGNFPGRFSGRQFSNSRSEMNVSTLELGDSALYLCASSLGESNYGYTFGSGTRLTVV.

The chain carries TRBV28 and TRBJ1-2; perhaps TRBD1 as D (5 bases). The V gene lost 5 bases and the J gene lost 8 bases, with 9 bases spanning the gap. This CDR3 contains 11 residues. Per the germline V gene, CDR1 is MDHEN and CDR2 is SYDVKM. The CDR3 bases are TGTGCCAGCAGTACAGGTTGGGGCTACACCTTC. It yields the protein CASSTGWGYTF.

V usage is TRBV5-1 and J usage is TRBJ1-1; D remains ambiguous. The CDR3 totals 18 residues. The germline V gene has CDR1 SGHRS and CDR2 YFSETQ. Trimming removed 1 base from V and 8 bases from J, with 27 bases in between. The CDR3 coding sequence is TGCGCCAGCAGCTTGTCTCCCGGCCAAAACCCCCGGAGGGCAGAAGCTTTCTTT. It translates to CASSLSPGQNPRRAEAFF.

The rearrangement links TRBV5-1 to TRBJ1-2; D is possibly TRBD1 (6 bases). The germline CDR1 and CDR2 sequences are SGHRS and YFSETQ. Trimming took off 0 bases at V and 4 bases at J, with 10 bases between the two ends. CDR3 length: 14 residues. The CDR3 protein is CASSLAKTGYGYTF. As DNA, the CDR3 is TGCGCCAGCAGCTTGGCCAAGACAGGCTATGGCTACACCTTC. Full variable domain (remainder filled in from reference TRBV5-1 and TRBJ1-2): KAGVTQTPRYLIKTRGQQVTLSCSPISGHRSVSWYQQTPGQGLQFLFEYFSETQRNKGNFPGRFSGRQFSNSRSEMNVSTLELGDSALYLCASSLAKTGYGYTFGSGTRLTVV.

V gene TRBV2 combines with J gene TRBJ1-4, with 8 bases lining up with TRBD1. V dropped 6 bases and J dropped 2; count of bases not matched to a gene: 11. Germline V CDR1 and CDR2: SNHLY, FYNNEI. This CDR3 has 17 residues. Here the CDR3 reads CASRPPWTGFTNEKLFF. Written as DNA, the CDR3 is TGTGCCAGCAGGCCTCCCTGGACAGGGTTTACTAATGAAAAACTGTTTTTT.

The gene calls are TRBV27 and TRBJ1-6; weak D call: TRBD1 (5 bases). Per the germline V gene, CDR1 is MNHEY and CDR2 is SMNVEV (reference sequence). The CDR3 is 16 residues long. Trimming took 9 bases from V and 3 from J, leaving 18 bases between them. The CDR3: CASRSSPGDYNSPLHF. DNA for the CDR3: TGTGCCAGTCGATCATCCCCGGGGGACTATAATTCACCCCTCCACTTT.

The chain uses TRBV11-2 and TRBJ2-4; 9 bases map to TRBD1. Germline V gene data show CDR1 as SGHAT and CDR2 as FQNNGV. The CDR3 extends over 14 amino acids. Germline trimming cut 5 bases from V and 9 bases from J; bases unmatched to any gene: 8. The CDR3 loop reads CASSPTTGGSIQYF. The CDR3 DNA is TGTGCCAGCAGCCCGACGACAGGGGGGAGCATTCAGTACTTC.